The present T cell receptor beta chain was sequenced within a study of spatial heterogeneity in lung cancer. Study results and caveats: Ubiquitous expanded tumor TCRs were seen in blood more at resection than at follow-up.

TCR cDNA molecules were tagged individually, and each one carried a unique molecular identifier. TCRdb ran MiXCR on the 5' RACE reads and lists one entry per CDR3 protein. The sample includes 35,000 or so distinct CDR3 sequences, less than 5.5% seen only once; the top ten take under 30%. This clonotype was found many times. Its specificity is unknown. Time point meaning: sample taken at primary tumor resection. TCRs were sequenced from unsorted whole RNA of tumor, nontumor lung or PBMC. Samples were obtained from about 72 donors, all untreated early-stage non-small cell lung cancer patients. The CDR3 runs 20 residues. Germline CDR1 and CDR2: MGHRA and YSYEKL. V lost 4 bases and J lost 0, with 22 bases in between.

This chain joins TRBV4-1 and TRBJ2-6, with D perhaps TRBD2 (7 bases). Material: PBMCs, obtained at surgery. This clonotype was obtained from a female donor with early-stage non-small cell lung cancer. This CDR3 reads CASSRQHGGQRRSGANVLTF. CDR3 sequence (DNA): TGCGCCAGCAGCCGTCAACACGGGGGGCAGCGCCGCTCTGGGGCCAACGTCCTGACTTTC.